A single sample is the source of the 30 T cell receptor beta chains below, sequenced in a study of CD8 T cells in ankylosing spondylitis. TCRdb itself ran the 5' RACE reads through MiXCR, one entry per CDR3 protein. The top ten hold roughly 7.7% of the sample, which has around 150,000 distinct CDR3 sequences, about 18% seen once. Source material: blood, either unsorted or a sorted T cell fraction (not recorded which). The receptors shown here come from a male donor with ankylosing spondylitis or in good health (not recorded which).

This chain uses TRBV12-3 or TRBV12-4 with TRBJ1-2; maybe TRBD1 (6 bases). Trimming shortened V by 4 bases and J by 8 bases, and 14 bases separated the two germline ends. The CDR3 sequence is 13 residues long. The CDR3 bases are TGTGCCAGCAGTTGGGGGCTACCGGACGGCTACACCTTC. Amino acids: CASSWGLPDGYTF.

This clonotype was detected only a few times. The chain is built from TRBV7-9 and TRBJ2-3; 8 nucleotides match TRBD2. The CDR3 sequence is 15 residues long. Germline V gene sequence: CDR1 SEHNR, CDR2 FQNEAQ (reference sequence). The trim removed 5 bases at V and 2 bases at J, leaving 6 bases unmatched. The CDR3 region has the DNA TGTGCCAGCAGCCGAATAGCGGGACTCACAGATACGCAGTATTTT. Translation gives CASSRIAGLTDTQYF.

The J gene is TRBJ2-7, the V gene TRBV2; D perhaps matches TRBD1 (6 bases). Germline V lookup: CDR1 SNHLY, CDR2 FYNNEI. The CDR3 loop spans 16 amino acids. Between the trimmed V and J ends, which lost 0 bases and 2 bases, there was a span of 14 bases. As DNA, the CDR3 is TGTGCCAGCAGTGAAGCGCCGGACAGAGCGGCCTACGAGCAGTACTTC. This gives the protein CASSEAPDRAAYEQYF.

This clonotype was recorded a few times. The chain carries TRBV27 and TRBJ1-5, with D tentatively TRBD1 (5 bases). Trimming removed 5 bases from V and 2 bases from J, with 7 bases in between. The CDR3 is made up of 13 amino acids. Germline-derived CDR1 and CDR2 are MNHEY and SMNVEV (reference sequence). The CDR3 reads CASSGQRNQPQHF. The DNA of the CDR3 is TGTGCCAGCAGTGGACAACGCAATCAGCCCCAGCATTTT.

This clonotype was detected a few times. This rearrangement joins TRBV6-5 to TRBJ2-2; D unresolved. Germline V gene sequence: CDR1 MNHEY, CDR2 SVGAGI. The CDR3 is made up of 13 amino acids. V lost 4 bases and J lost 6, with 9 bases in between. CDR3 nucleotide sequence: TGTGCCAGCAGTTTAAGTGGGTCCGGGGAGCTGTTTTTT. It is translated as CASSLSGSGELFF.

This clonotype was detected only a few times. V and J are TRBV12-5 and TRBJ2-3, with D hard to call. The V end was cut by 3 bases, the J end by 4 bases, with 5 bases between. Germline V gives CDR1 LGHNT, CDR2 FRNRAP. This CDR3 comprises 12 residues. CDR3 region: CASGLRPDTQYF. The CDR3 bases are TGTGCTAGTGGTTTACGACCAGATACGCAGTATTTT. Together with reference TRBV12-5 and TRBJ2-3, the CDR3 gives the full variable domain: DARVTQTPRHKVTEMGQEVTMRCQPILGHNTVFWYRQTMMQGLELLAYFRNRAPLDDSGMPKDRFSAEMPDATLATLKIQPSEPRDSAVYFCASGLRPDTQYFGPGTRLTVL.

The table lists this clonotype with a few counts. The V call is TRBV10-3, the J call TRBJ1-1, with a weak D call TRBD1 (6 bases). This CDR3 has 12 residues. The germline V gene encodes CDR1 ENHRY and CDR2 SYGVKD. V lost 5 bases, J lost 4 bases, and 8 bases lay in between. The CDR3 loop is CAISQGTTEAFF. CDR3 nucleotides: TGTGCCATCAGTCAGGGGACCACTGAAGCTTTCTTT.

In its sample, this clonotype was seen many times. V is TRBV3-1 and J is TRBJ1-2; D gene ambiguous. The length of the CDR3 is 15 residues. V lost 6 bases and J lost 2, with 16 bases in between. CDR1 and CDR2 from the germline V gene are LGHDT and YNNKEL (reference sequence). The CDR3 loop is CASSHASRSNYGYTF. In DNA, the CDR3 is TGTGCCAGCAGTCACGCATCAAGGAGCAACTATGGCTACACCTTC.

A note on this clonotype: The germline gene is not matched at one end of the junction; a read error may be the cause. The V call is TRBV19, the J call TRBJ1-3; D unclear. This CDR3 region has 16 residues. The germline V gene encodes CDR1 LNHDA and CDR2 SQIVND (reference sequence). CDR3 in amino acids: CASSDRPGSSGNTIHF. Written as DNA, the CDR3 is TGTGCCAGTAGTGACCGTCCGGGCAGCTCTGGAAACACCATACATTTT.

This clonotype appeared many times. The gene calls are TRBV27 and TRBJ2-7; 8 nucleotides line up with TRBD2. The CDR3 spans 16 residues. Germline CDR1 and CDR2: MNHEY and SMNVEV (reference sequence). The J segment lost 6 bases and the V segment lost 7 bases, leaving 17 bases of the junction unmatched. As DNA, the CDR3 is TGTGCCAGCACTCTGGCTCGGGTTGAGCGGGAGTGCGAGCAGTACTTC. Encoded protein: CASTLARVERECEQYF.

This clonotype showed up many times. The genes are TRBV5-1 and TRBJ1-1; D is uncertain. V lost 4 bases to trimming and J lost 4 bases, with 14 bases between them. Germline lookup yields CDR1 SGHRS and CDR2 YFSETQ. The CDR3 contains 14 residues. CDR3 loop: CASSRIDISTEAFF. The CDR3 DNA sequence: TGCGCCAGCAGCCGAATAGACATCTCCACTGAAGCTTTCTTT.

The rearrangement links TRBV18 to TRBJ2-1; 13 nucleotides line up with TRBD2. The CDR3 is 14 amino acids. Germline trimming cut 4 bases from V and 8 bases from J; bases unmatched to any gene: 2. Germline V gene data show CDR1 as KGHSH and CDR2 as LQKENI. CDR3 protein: CASSRGLAGDEQFF. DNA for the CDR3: TGTGCCAGCTCACGAGGACTAGCGGGAGATGAGCAGTTCTTC.

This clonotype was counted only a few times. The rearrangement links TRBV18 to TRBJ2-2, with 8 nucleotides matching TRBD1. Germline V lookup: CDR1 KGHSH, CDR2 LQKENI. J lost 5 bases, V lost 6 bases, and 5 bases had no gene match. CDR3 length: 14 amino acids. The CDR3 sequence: CASSRQGPTGELFF. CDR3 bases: TGTGCCAGCTCCAGACAGGGGCCGACCGGGGAGCTGTTTTTT.

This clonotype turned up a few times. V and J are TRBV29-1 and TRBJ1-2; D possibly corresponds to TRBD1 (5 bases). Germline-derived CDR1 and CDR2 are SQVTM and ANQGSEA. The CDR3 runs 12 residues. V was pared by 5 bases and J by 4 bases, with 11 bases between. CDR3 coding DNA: TGCAGCGTTTACGTCGGGGGCTATGGCTACACCTTC. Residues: CSVYVGGYGYTF.

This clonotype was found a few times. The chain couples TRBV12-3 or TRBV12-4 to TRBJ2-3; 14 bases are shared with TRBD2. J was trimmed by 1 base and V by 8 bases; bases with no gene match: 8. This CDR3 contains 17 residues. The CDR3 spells CASGRLAGGRGTDTQYF. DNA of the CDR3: TGTGCCAGCGGACGACTAGCGGGGGGGCGGGGCACAGATACGCAGTATTTT.

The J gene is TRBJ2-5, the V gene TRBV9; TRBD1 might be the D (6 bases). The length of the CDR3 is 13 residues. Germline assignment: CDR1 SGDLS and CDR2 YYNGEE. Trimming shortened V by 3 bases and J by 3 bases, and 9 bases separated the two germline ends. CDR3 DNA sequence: TGTGCCAGCAGCGGACACAGGGAAGAGACCCAGTACTTC. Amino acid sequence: CASSGHREETQYF.

CDR3 DNA: TGTGCCAGCAGCTTGCGGTCAGTGACCAGAGGACATGAGCAGTTCTTC. This gives the protein CASSLRSVTRGHEQFF. The chain carries TRBV5-6 and TRBJ2-1; unclear D gene. Per germline, CDR1 SGHDT and CDR2 YYEEEE. The V end lost 1 base, the J end lost 8 bases, and 19 bases lay between the germline ends. This CDR3 is built from 16 residues. Supplemented by reference TRBV5-6 and TRBJ2-1, the full variable domain reads DAGVTQSPTHLIKTRGQQVTLRCSPKSGHDTVSWYQQALGQGPQFIFQYYEEEERQRGNFPDRFSGHQFPNYSSELNVNALLLGDSALYLCASSLRSVTRGHEQFFGPGTRLTVL.

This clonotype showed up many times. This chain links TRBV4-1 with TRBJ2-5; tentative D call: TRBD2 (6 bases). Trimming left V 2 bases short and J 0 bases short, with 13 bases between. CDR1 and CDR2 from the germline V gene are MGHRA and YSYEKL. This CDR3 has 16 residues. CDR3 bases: TGCGCCAGCAGCCAACCTCGACGGGGGTACCAAGAGACCCAGTACTTC. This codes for CASSQPRRGYQETQYF.

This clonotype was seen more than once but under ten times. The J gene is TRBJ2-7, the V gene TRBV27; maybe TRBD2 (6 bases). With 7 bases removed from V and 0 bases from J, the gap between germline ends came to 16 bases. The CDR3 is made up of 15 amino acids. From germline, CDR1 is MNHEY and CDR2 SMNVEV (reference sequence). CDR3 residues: CASKIADLSSYEQYF. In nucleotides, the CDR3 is TGTGCCAGCAAAATAGCGGATCTAAGCTCCTACGAGCAGTACTTC.

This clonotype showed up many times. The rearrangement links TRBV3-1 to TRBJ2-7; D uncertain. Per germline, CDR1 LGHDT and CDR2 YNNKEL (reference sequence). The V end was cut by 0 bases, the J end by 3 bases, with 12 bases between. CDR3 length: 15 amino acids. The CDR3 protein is CASSQDSRNGYEQYF. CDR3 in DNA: TGTGCCAGCAGCCAAGATTCCAGAAACGGCTACGAGCAGTACTTC.

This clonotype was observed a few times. The CDR3 sequence is CASSQDPSGTGELFF. Written as DNA, the CDR3 is TGTGCCAGCAGCCAAGATCCCAGCGGGACCGGGGAGCTGTTTTTT. The genes are TRBV4-2 and TRBJ2-2; weak D call: TRBD2 (6 bases). The germline gives CDR1 LGHNA, CDR2 YNFKEQ. The CDR3 is made up of 15 amino acids. Deletions cut 0 bases from V and 5 bases from J, with 10 bases between.

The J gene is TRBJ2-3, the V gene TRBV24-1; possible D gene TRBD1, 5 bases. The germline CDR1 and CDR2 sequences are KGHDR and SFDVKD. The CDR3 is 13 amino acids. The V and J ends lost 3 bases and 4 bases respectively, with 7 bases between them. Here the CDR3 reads CATSDGQPDTQYF. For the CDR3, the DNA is TGTGCCACCAGTGATGGACAACCAGATACGCAGTATTTT.

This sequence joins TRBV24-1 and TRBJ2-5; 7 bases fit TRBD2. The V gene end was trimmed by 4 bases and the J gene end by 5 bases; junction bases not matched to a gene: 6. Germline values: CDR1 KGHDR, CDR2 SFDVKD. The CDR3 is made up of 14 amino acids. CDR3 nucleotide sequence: TGTGCCACCAGTGACAGGCAGGGAGGGGAGACCCAGTACTTC. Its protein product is CATSDRQGGETQYF.

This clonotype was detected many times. CDR3 region: CSVQGLAGAKFAFF. DNA of the CDR3: TGCAGCGTTCAGGGACTAGCGGGAGCAAAGTTTGCGTTCTTC. The chain employs TRBV29-1 and TRBJ2-1; TRBD2 agrees at 14 bases. Germline CDR1 reads SQVTM; CDR2 reads ANQGSEA. The junction had 12 bases not matched to a gene; V was cut back by 5 bases and J by 15 bases. The CDR3 spans 14 residues.

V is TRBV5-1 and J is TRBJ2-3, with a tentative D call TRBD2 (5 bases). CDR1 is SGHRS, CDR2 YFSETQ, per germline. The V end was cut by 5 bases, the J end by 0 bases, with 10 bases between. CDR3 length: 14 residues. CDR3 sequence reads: CASRSGTSTDTQYF. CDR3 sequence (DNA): TGCGCCAGCAGAAGCGGAACTAGCACAGATACGCAGTATTTT.

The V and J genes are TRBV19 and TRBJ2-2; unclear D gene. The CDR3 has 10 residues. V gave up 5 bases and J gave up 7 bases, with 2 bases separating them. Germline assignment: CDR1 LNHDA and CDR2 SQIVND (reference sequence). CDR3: CASSGGELFF. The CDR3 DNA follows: TGTGCCAGTAGTGGCGGGGAGCTGTTTTTT.

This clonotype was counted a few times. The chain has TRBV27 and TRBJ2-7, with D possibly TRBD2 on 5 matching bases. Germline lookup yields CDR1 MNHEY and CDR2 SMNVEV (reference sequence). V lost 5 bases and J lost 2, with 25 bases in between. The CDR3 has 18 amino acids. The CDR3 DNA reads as TGTGCCAGCAGTCACAACGTTCGAGCGGAATTCGCGACCTACGAGCAGTACTTC. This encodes CASSHNVRAEFATYEQYF.

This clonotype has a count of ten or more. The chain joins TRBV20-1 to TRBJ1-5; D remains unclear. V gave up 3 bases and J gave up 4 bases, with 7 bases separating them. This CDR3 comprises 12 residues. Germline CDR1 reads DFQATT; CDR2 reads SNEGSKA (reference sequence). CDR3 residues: CSASMGNQPQHF. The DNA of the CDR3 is TGCAGTGCTAGTATGGGGAATCAGCCCCAGCATTTT.

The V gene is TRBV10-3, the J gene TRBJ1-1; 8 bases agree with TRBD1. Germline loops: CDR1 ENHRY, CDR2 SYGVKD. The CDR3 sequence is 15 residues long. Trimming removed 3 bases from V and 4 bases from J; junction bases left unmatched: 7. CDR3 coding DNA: TGTGCCATCAGTGACCCCACAGGGGGTGTCACTGAAGCTTTCTTT. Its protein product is CAISDPTGGVTEAFF.

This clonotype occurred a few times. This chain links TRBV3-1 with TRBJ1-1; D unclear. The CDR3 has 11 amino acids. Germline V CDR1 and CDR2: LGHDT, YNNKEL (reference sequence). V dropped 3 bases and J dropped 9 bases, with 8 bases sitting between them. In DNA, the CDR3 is TGTGCCAGCAGCCAGGGAGTTCAAGCTTTCTTT. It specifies CASSQGVQAFF.